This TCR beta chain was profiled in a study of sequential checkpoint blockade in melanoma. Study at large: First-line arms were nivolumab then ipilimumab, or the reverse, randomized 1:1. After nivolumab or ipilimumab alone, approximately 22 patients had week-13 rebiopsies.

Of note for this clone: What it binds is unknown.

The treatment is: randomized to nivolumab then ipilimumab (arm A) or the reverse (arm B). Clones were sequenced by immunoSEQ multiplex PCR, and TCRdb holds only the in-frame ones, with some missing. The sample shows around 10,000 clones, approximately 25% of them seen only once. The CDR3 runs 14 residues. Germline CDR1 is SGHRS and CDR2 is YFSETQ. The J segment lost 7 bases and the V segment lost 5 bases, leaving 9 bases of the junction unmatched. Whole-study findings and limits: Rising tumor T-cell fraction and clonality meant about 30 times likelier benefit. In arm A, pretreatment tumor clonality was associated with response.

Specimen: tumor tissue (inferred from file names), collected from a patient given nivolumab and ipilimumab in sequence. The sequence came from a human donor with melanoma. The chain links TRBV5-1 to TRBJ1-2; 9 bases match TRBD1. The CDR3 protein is CASSRDRDRAGYTF. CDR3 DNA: TGCGCCAGCAGTCGGGACCGGGACAGGGCTGGCTACACCTTC.